These 20 T cell receptor beta chains came from one sample sequenced in a study of blood T cell repertoires in COVID-19. Sequenced by immunoSEQ multiplex PCR; TCRdb stores in-frame clones only, minus some. This sample has about 77,000 clones, with more than 70% found just once. The sequencing input was peripheral blood. The source is a man in his 70s with active or convalescent COVID-19.

CDR3 nucleotides: TGTGCCAGCAGCCCAGGGCCGGCGACCCAGTACTTC. It yields the protein CASSPGPATQYF. The genes are TRBV7-8 and TRBJ2-5; D may be TRBD1 (5 bases). Germline V gene data show CDR1 as SGHVS and CDR2 as FQNEAQ. V lost 5 bases and J lost 7, with 11 bases in between. This CDR3 spans 12 amino acids.

This clone was detected once. The chain is built from TRBV29-1 and TRBJ1-4; 8 nucleotides line up with TRBD1. Germline V gene data show CDR1 as SQVTM and CDR2 as ANQGSEA. This CDR3 is 12 amino acids long. The V and J ends lost 7 bases and 8 bases, in that order; junction bases with no gene match: 6. In nucleotides, the CDR3 is TGCAGCGCCGTGACAGGGGACGAAAAACTGTTTTTT. It specifies CSAVTGDEKLFF.

There are a few counts of this clone. The chain carries TRBV21-1 and TRBJ1-6. TRBV21-1 is designated a pseudogene. The CDR3 has 11 amino acids. CDR3 sequence: CASLRDSPLHF. In nucleotides, the CDR3 is TGTGCCAGCTTGAGGGATTCACCCCTCCACTTT.

V and J are TRBV30 and TRBJ2-2; D is possibly TRBD2 (6 bases). Germline assignment: CDR1 GTSNPN and CDR2 SVGIG (reference sequence). The germline V and J ends were trimmed by 4 bases and 7 bases, with 22 bases remaining between them. The CDR3 is 16 amino acids. CDR3 DNA: TGTGCCTGGATCCCCGGGGTTGGGGGACTCCGCGGGGAGCTGTTTTTT. Translation gives CAWIPGVGGLRGELFF.

This clone was counted between two and nine times. The J gene is TRBJ1-1, the V gene TRBV5-4; possibly TRBD1 for D (5 bases). Trimming took off 5 bases at V and 1 base at J, with 12 bases between the two ends. Germline V CDR1 and CDR2: SGHNT, YYREEE (reference sequence). The CDR3 extends over 14 amino acids. The DNA for the CDR3 is TGTGCCAGCAGTTCGGACAAATGGAACACTGAAGCTTTCTTT. This gives the protein CASSSDKWNTEAFF.

The chain recombines TRBV10-1 with TRBJ2-1; TRBD1 is a possible D gene (5 bases). CDR3 length: 14 residues. The ends were cut back, 8 bases at V and 5 bases at J, with 16 bases in the middle. Per germline, CDR1 WNHNN and CDR2 SYGVQD (reference sequence). The CDR3 DNA is TGCGCCAGCGGGCCTAGGGGAAGGGACAATGAGCAGTTCTTC. Translation: CASGPRGRDNEQFF.

There are a few counts of this clone. The chain joins TRBV19 to TRBJ1-2, with 7 positions matching TRBD1. V shed 4 bases, J shed 1 base, and the junction held 9 bases outside the gene matches. This CDR3 is built from 16 residues. Per germline, CDR1 LNHDA and CDR2 SQIVND (reference sequence). The CDR3 here is CASSTGRGQINYGYTF. The CDR3 DNA reads as TGTGCCAGTAGTACCGGTAGGGGACAGATTAACTATGGCTACACCTTC.

This rearrangement joins TRBV28 to TRBJ1-1; D remains unclear. There are 14 residues in the CDR3. The V and J ends lost 7 bases and 5 bases respectively, with 17 bases between them. CDR1 and CDR2 from the germline V gene are MDHEN and SYDVKM. The CDR3 DNA sequence: TGTGCCAGCAAGGTGGGCGCGGGCGTTACTGAAGCTTTCTTT. It yields the protein CASKVGAGVTEAFF.

V gene TRBV11-2 combines with J gene TRBJ1-5; 9 nucleotides match TRBD1. Germline values: CDR1 SGHAT, CDR2 FQNNGV. The V gene end was trimmed by 5 bases and the J gene end by 7 bases; junction bases not matched to a gene: 9. The CDR3 is made up of 15 amino acids. CDR3 residues: CASSPSRQGGQPQHF. The CDR3 DNA is TGTGCCAGCAGCCCGTCCCGACAGGGGGGCCAGCCCCAGCATTTT.

This chain links TRBV4-1 with TRBJ2-7, with 11 bases matching TRBD2. J lost 4 bases, V lost 4 bases, and 12 bases had no gene match. Germline CDR1 is MGHRA and CDR2 is YSYEKL. The CDR3 length is 17 residues. The CDR3 spells CASSLDGLAGGAYEQYF. CDR3 nucleotides: TGCGCCAGCAGCCTGGACGGACTAGCGGGCGGAGCATACGAGCAGTACTTC.

V and J are TRBV5-1 and TRBJ2-7; D unresolved. Per the germline V gene, CDR1 is SGHRS and CDR2 is YFSETQ. The CDR3 runs 13 residues. Trimming took off 0 bases at V and 3 bases at J, with 7 bases between the two ends. The CDR3 reads CASSLDPDYEQYF. The CDR3 DNA reads as TGCGCCAGCAGCTTGGATCCAGACTACGAGCAGTACTTC.

The chain links TRBV4-2 to TRBJ1-5, with D possibly being TRBD1 (6 bases). The CDR3 has 15 residues. CDR1 and CDR2 (germline): LGHNA, YNFKEQ. Between the trimmed V and J ends, which lost 3 bases and 7 bases, there was a span of 16 bases. The CDR3 here is CASSQIQGVGQPQHF. In nucleotides, the CDR3 is TGTGCCAGCAGCCAGATACAGGGCGTTGGACAGCCCCAGCATTTT.

This sequence joins TRBV6-5 and TRBJ1-5; TRBD1 is a possible D gene (5 bases). In germline, CDR1 is MNHEY, CDR2 SVGAGI. Between the trimmed V and J ends, which lost 7 bases and 3 bases, there was a span of 16 bases. The CDR3 is 15 amino acids. CDR3 sequence reads: CASTSRDWNNQPQHF. DNA for the CDR3: TGTGCCAGCACGAGCAGGGATTGGAACAATCAGCCCCAGCATTTT.

V gene TRBV2 combines with J gene TRBJ1-4, with D unresolved. CDR3 length equals 13 residues. Germline values: CDR1 SNHLY, CDR2 FYNNEI. Trimming removed 4 bases at V and 3 bases at J, with 6 bases between. The CDR3 DNA sequence: TGTGCCAGCAGTGGTCAGGCTAATGAAAAACTGTTTTTT. It encodes CASSGQANEKLFF. Supplemented by reference TRBV2 and TRBJ1-4, the full variable domain reads EPEVTQTPSHQVTQMGQEVILRCVPISNHLYFYWYRQILGQKVEFLVSFYNNEISEKSEIFDDQFSVERPDGSNFTLKIRSTKLEDSAMYFCASSGQANEKLFFGSGTQLSVL.

The rearrangement joins TRBV5-1 to TRBJ2-5; TRBD2 agrees at 9 bases. The CDR3 is 15 residues long. The germline CDR1 and CDR2 sequences are SGHRS and YFSETQ. With 2 bases clipped from V and 2 bases from J, the junction kept 4 bases outside the gene matches. For the CDR3, the DNA is TGCGCCAGCAGCTTTAGCGGGGGACCGCAAGAGACCCAGTACTTC. It codes for CASSFSGGPQETQYF.

V usage is TRBV2 and J usage is TRBJ1-1, with D perhaps matching TRBD1 (5 bases). V gave up 7 bases and J gave up 5 bases, with 20 bases separating them. From germline, CDR1 is SNHLY and CDR2 FYNNEI. This CDR3 region has 15 residues. CDR3: CASISSPWGETEAFF. The CDR3 DNA sequence: TGTGCCAGCATTTCCTCCCCCTGGGGGGAGACTGAAGCTTTCTTT. The full variable domain, in which reference TRBV2 and TRBJ1-1 provide the parts outside the CDR3, is EPEVTQTPSHQVTQMGQEVILRCVPISNHLYFYWYRQILGQKVEFLVSFYNNEISEKSEIFDDQFSVERPDGSNFTLKIRSTKLEDSAMYFCASISSPWGETEAFFGQGTRLTVV.

The V call is TRBV3-1 (or the pseudogene TRBV3-2), the J call TRBJ1-2, with 7 bases identical to TRBD1. The CDR3 contains 14 residues. The germline V gene encodes CDR1 LGHDT and CDR2 YNNKEL (reference sequence). V gave up 5 bases and J gave up 8 bases; unmatched junction bases: 11. The CDR3 bases are TGTGCCAGCAGCAAAACCGAGGGGGCCGTGGGCTACACCTTC. It specifies CASSKTEGAVGYTF.

V is TRBV28 and J is TRBJ1-5; no reliable D call. The CDR3 consists of 12 residues. Trimming stripped 3 bases from V and 8 bases from J, with 8 bases between. Germline loops: CDR1 MDHEN, CDR2 SYDVKM. CDR3 protein: CASSLRREPQHF. DNA for the CDR3: TGTGCCAGCAGTTTGAGGAGGGAGCCCCAGCATTTT.

This chain links TRBV5-6 with TRBJ1-6, with TRBD1 matching 9 bases. The trim removed 2 bases at V and 9 bases at J, leaving 9 bases unmatched. Germline V CDR1 and CDR2: SGHDT, YYEEEE. CDR3 length equals 16 residues. CDR3 sequence: CASSFQSTGGRSPLHF. CDR3 DNA sequence: TGTGCCAGCAGCTTTCAAAGCACAGGGGGCCGTTCACCCCTCCACTTT.

This clone came up once. The chain uses TRBV27 and TRBJ1-1; tentatively, D is TRBD1 (5 bases). The CDR3 loop spans 12 amino acids. Germline V gene sequence: CDR1 MNHEY, CDR2 SMNVEV (reference sequence). V was pared by 6 bases and J by 11 bases, with 16 bases between. The CDR3 nucleotides read TGTGCCAGCAGCCCGCCAGGGTTTGGTGCTTTCTTT. Protein product: CASSPPGFGAFF.